The 21 T cell receptor beta chains listed next were all sequenced from one sample in a study of cytomegalovirus exposure and HLA in healthy donors (dated by TCRdb to about 2017). The library was made by the immunoSEQ multiplex PCR assay. The multiplex PCR relied on a mix of 60 forward primers for TCR Vbeta segments and 13 reverse primers for TCR Jbeta segments. TCRdb holds this immuneACCESS table with in-frame rearrangements only. Some clones are missing; in checked studies, unresolved V genes explain under half, and the rest has no known cause. Counted in this sample were 85,000 to 95,000 clones; roughly 72% of them appeared once. 20% to 25% of the sample belongs to the ten largest clones. The specimen sequenced was PBMCs. Receptors were obtained from a man aged 25 to 40 in good health and CMV-seropositive.

This clone has only a few counts. CDR3: CASSPRGSTNEKLFF. CDR3 DNA sequence: TGTGCCAGCAGCCCCCGCGGATCAACTAATGAAAAACTGTTTTTT. The gene calls are TRBV7-6 and TRBJ1-4; no definite D call. Germline lookup yields CDR1 SGHVS and CDR2 FNYEAQ. CDR3 length: 15 amino acids. The V and J ends lost 5 bases and 0 bases respectively, with 10 bases between them.

The chain has TRBV29-1 and TRBJ2-1; 11 bases align to TRBD2. The V segment lost 0 bases and the J segment 7 bases; nucleotides outside the gene matches: 11. CDR3 length equals 17 residues. Germline CDR1 is SQVTM and CDR2 is ANQGSEA. CDR3 sequence reads: CSVEDRRLAGLGNEQFF. CDR3 in DNA: TGCAGCGTTGAAGATAGGCGACTAGCGGGATTGGGGAATGAGCAGTTCTTC.

The V call is TRBV5-4, the J call TRBJ1-3, with a tentative D call TRBD1 (5 bases). This CDR3 is built from 16 residues. V was trimmed by 2 bases and J by 0 bases, leaving 12 bases between them. Germline V gene sequence: CDR1 SGHNT, CDR2 YYREEE (reference sequence). This CDR3 reads CASSFGGTDSGNTIYF. CDR3 sequence (DNA): TGTGCCAGCAGCTTTGGGGGGACGGACTCTGGAAACACCATATATTTT. The full variable domain, with the rest looked up from reference TRBV5-4 and TRBJ1-3, is ETGVTQSPTHLIKTRGQQVTLRCSSQSGHNTVSWYQQALGQGPQFIFQYYREEENGRGNFPPRFSGLQFPNYSSELNVNALELDDSALYLCASSFGGTDSGNTIYFGEGSWLTVV.

Concerning this clone itself: Different DNA sequences within this sample yield the same CDR3. This chain uses TRBV9 with TRBJ1-5; 7 positions match TRBD1. Germline values: CDR1 SGDLS, CDR2 YYNGEE. J lost 3 bases, V lost 2 bases, and 2 bases had no gene match. The CDR3 length is 14 residues. The CDR3 coding sequence is TGTGCCAGCAGCGTTGGGACAGACAATCAGCCCCAGCATTTT. Translating gives CASSVGTDNQPQHF.

The chain has TRBV30 and TRBJ2-1; D unclear. Germline CDR1 reads GTSNPN; CDR2 reads SVGIG (reference sequence). This CDR3 contains 13 residues. V lost 5 bases to trimming and J lost 9 bases, with 17 bases between them. The CDR3, as DNA: TGTGCCTGGGTCCTTAACACAGTGCCTGAGCAGTTCTTC. This sequence encodes CAWVLNTVPEQFF.

The chain joins TRBV4-1 to TRBJ2-2, with D tentatively TRBD1 (5 bases). V lost 4 bases to trimming and J lost 4 bases, with 19 bases between them. CDR3 size: 17 residues. Per the germline V gene, CDR1 is MGHRA and CDR2 is YSYEKL. CDR3 region: CASSPGHPRNLTGELFF. In DNA, the CDR3 is TGCGCCAGCAGCCCAGGACATCCCCGGAATCTCACCGGGGAGCTGTTTTTT.

This rearrangement joins TRBV5-4 to TRBJ2-7; 10 bases fit TRBD2. The CDR3 is 15 amino acids. Germline V CDR1 and CDR2: SGHNT, YYREEE (reference sequence). Trimming at V came to 3 bases and at J to 3 bases, leaving 6 bases not matched to a gene. The CDR3 is CASSSLAGVDYEQYF. The CDR3 DNA is TGTGCCAGCAGCTCCCTAGCGGGAGTGGACTACGAGCAGTACTTC.

This clone was detected a few times. The chain recombines TRBV5-5 with TRBJ2-7; 10 nucleotides line up with TRBD1. The CDR3 is 17 residues long. V was clipped by 0 bases and J by 7 bases; unmatched bases: 13. Germline CDR1 reads SGHKS; CDR2 reads YYEKEE (reference sequence). CDR3: CASSLASGTGAFEEQYF. As DNA, the CDR3 is TGTGCCAGCAGCTTGGCATCCGGGACAGGGGCTTTCGAGGAGCAGTACTTC.

This clone has just one count. V is TRBV19 and J is TRBJ2-5; the match to TRBD1 covers 8 bases. This CDR3 comprises 13 residues. CDR1 is LNHDA and CDR2 is SQIVND in the germline V gene (reference sequence). V was clipped by 6 bases and J by 2 bases; unmatched bases: 2. CDR3 bases: TGTGCCAGTAGGGACAGGGCGCAAGAGACCCAGTACTTC. Amino acid sequence: CASRDRAQETQYF.

There are a few counts of this clone. The rearrangement uses TRBV30 and TRBJ1-3; D not certain. The germline CDR1 and CDR2 sequences are GTSNPN and SVGIG (reference sequence). The CDR3 loop spans 13 amino acids. V lost 0 bases to trimming and J lost 1 base, with 4 bases between them. DNA of the CDR3: TGTGCCTGGAGTGTTACATCTGGAAACACCATATATTTT. Protein product: CAWSVTSGNTIYF.

In regard to this clone: A far larger clone lies a single base away; this is likely a read error. Other DNA sequences from this sample encode an identical CDR3 as well. The chain is built from TRBV5-4 and TRBJ1-1, with a tentative D call TRBD1 (5 bases). Trimming left V 4 bases short and J 0 bases short, with 22 bases between. The germline gives CDR1 SGHNT, CDR2 YYREEE (reference sequence). The CDR3 sequence is 18 residues long. The CDR3 spells CASSQAWRGGGMNTEAFF. CDR3 DNA sequence: TGTGCCAGCAGCCAAGCTTGGAGGGGTGGGGGGATGAACACTGAAGCTTTCTTT.

The V call is TRBV27, the J call TRBJ2-7; TRBD1 is a possible D gene (6 bases). Germline V gene lookup returns CDR1 MNHEY and CDR2 SMNVEV (reference sequence). The CDR3 loop spans 13 amino acids. V was shortened by 4 bases and J by 1 base, with 8 bases between the two germline ends. CDR3 nucleotides: TGTGCCAGCAGTTCCGGACAGTCCTACGAGCAGTACTTC. Protein sequence: CASSSGQSYEQYF.

This clone was detected only once. The chain is built from TRBV6-6 and TRBJ2-7, with no clear D. The germline CDR1 and CDR2 sequences are MNHNY and SVGAGI (reference sequence). Trimming left V 0 bases short and J 4 bases short, with 4 bases between. This CDR3 region has 12 residues. The CDR3: CASSYSPYEQYF. The CDR3 DNA is TGTGCCAGCAGTTACTCCCCTTACGAGCAGTACTTC.

The count of this clone is one. V is TRBV5-6 and J is TRBJ2-5; D possibly corresponds to TRBD1 (5 bases). The end of the DNA aligns better with TRBJ2-7, so the J call may be wrong. Germline CDR1 is SGHDT and CDR2 is YYEEEE. This CDR3 spans 12 amino acids. CDR3 bases: TGTGCCAGCAGCTTGACAGGTTACGAGCAGTACTTC. Its protein is CASSLTGYEQYF.

The chain employs TRBV29-1 and TRBJ2-2; perhaps TRBD1 as D (6 bases). This CDR3 comprises 14 residues. Trimming left V 6 bases short and J 3 bases short, with 14 bases between. Germline values: CDR1 SQVTM, CDR2 ANQGSEA. This CDR3 is CSVGDRLDTGELFF. CDR3 nucleotide sequence: TGCAGCGTCGGAGACAGGTTAGACACCGGGGAGCTGTTTTTT.

This chain connects TRBV5-1 to TRBJ2-1; the D is unclear. V lost 0 bases and J 9 bases, leaving 13 bases between the germline ends. This CDR3 has 14 amino acids. Germline V lookup: CDR1 SGHRS, CDR2 YFSETQ. In DNA, the CDR3 is TGCGCCAGCAGCTTGGAGCTAGATCGTGGTGAGCAGTTCTTC. Its translation: CASSLELDRGEQFF.

The chain couples TRBV2 to TRBJ1-5; 7 bases line up with TRBD1. This CDR3 region has 14 residues. The germline V gene encodes CDR1 SNHLY and CDR2 FYNNEI. The V and J ends lost 2 bases and 5 bases, in that order; junction bases with no gene match: 3. The chain's CDR3 is CASSERQGHQPQHF. The CDR3 DNA reads TGTGCCAGCAGTGAACGACAGGGCCATCAGCCCCAGCATTTT.

The genes are TRBV11-1 and TRBJ2-7, with TRBD2 as a possible D gene (6 bases). CDR3 length equals 14 residues. Trimming took off 0 bases at V and 2 bases at J, with 8 bases between the two ends. Germline CDR1 is SGHAT and CDR2 is FQDESV (reference sequence). The CDR3 reads CASSLAGGTYEQYF. The CDR3 DNA is TGTGCCAGCAGCTTAGCGGGGGGAACCTACGAGCAGTACTTC.

V and J are TRBV7-9 and TRBJ1-5; no firm D call. V was clipped by 1 base and J by 4 bases, with 5 bases between them. The CDR3 is made up of 13 amino acids. From germline, CDR1 is SEHNR and CDR2 FQNEAQ (reference sequence). CDR3 bases: TGTGCCAGCAGCTTAGGACTAAATCAGCCCCAGCATTTT. It is translated as CASSLGLNQPQHF.

This clone was seen once. This rearrangement joins TRBV15 to TRBJ1-1; D gene uncertain. Germline V lookup: CDR1 LNHNV, CDR2 YYDKDF (reference sequence). Trimming removed 0 bases from V and 1 base from J, with 12 bases in between. CDR3 length: 16 amino acids. In DNA form, the CDR3 reads TGTGCCACCAGCAGAGATAACCAGCGGGGGAACACTGAAGCTTTCTTT. This encodes CATSRDNQRGNTEAFF.

This chain uses TRBV4-3 with TRBJ2-1; D gene uncertain. V lost 1 base and J 4 bases, leaving 11 bases between the germline ends. Germline CDR1 LGHNA, CDR2 YSLEER. This CDR3 is 15 amino acids long. The CDR3 reads CASSQGGPIYNEQFF. The CDR3 bases are TGCGCCAGCAGCCAAGGAGGCCCCATATACAATGAGCAGTTCTTC.